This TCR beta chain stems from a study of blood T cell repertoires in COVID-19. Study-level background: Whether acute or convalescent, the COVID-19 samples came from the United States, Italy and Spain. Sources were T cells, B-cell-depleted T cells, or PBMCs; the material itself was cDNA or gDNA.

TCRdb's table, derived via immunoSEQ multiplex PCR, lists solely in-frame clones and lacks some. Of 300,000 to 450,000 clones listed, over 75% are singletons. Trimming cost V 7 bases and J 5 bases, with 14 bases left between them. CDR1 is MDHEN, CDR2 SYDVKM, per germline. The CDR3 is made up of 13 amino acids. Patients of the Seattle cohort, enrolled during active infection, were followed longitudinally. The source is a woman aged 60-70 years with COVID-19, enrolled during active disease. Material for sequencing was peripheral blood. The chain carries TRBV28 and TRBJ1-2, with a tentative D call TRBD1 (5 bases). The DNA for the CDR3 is TGTGCCAGCAAACCCGGGGGAGGTTATGGCTACACCTTC. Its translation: CASKPGGGYGYTF.